The 22 T cell receptor beta chains listed next were all sequenced from one sample in a study of control samples from healthy donors and cancer patients (dated by TCRdb to 2019 to 2021). Libraries came from the immunoSEQ multiplex PCR assay. As stored in TCRdb, this immuneACCESS dataset retains in-frame rearrangements with V and J assigned. A fraction of the clones does not appear; measured against another copy, unresolved V genes explain less than half of the discrepancy, and the remainder lacks a known reason. This sample comprises 150,000 to 160,000 clones, 85% to 95% of them detected only once. Approximately 2.5% of the sample lies in the top ten. The specimen sequenced was blood. The receptors here all came from a man aged 50 to 60 in good health.

The chain links TRBV28 to TRBJ1-5; 8 nucleotides align to TRBD1. Looked up from germline, CDR1 is MDHEN and CDR2 is SYDVKM. Trimming removed 4 bases from V and 0 bases from J; junction bases left unmatched: 8. The CDR3 is made up of 17 amino acids. The CDR3 region is CASSSHWTGNSNQPQHF. CDR3 coding DNA: TGTGCCAGCAGTTCGCACTGGACAGGGAATAGCAATCAGCCCCAGCATTTT.

This rearrangement joins TRBV25-1 to TRBJ1-4; no clear D gene. The CDR3 runs 11 residues. CDR1 and CDR2 (germline): MGHDK, SYGVNS. The germline V and J ends were trimmed by 7 bases and 7 bases, with 7 bases remaining between them. The CDR3 DNA is TGTGCCAGCACCCTGGGTGAAAAACTGTTTTTT. Translation gives CASTLGEKLFF.

The chain is built from TRBV29-1 and TRBJ2-7; no firm D call. Germline CDR1 is SQVTM and CDR2 is ANQGSEA. The CDR3 is made up of 12 amino acids. V was trimmed by 0 bases and J by 9 bases, leaving 12 bases between them. The CDR3 protein is CSVEDWQLGQYF. The CDR3 bases are TGCAGCGTTGAAGATTGGCAGCTCGGGCAGTACTTC.

The gene calls are TRBV5-1 and TRBJ2-3; 7 nucleotides match TRBD1. The germline gives CDR1 SGHRS, CDR2 YFSETQ. Trimming took 5 bases from V and 3 from J; bases not matched to a gene: 6. The CDR3 loop spans 14 amino acids. The CDR3 coding sequence is TGCGCCAGCAGGAACAGGGGATTGACAGATACGCAGTATTTT. Protein product: CASRNRGLTDTQYF.

The chain carries TRBV15 and TRBJ1-3, with D unclear. This CDR3 has 16 residues. Germline V lookup: CDR1 LNHNV, CDR2 YYDKDF (reference sequence). Between the trimmed V and J ends, which lost 1 base and 0 bases, there was a span of 10 bases. The CDR3 sequence: CATSRAGISSGNTIYF. CDR3 sequence (DNA): TGTGCCACCAGCAGAGCGGGCATCTCCTCTGGAAACACCATATATTTT.

The V and J genes are TRBV15 and TRBJ2-5; D perhaps matches TRBD2 (6 bases). The CDR3 covers 13 residues. From germline, CDR1 is LNHNV and CDR2 YYDKDF (reference sequence). Deletions cut 0 bases from V and 5 bases from J, with 7 bases between. This CDR3 is CATSRDRGETQYF. CDR3 nucleotides: TGTGCCACCAGCAGAGATCGGGGGGAGACCCAGTACTTC.

The chain couples TRBV12-3 or TRBV12-4 to TRBJ2-7; D gene uncertain. Trimming pared 4 bases from V and 2 bases from J, leaving 9 bases between. The CDR3 has 13 residues. The CDR3 region has the DNA TGTGCCAGCAGTTCGGACGGAGCCTACGAGCAGTACTTC. Amino acid sequence: CASSSDGAYEQYF.

This clone came up once. The chain is built from TRBV19 and TRBJ1-5; D perhaps matches TRBD1 (5 bases). The germline V gene has CDR1 LNHDA and CDR2 SQIVND (reference sequence). The CDR3 is 15 amino acids. Between the trimmed V and J ends, which lost 6 bases and 2 bases, there was a span of 14 bases. CDR3 amino acids: CASRGWDGGNQPQHF. The CDR3 DNA is TGTGCCAGTAGAGGTTGGGACGGTGGCAATCAGCCCCAGCATTTT.

This chain connects TRBV6-2 or TRBV6-3 to TRBJ2-5; D ambiguous. This CDR3 is 12 amino acids long. The germline V gene has CDR1 MNHEY and CDR2 SVGEGT. V was cut by 5 bases and J by 5 bases, with 9 bases left in between. CDR3 protein: CASSPARETQYF. Written as DNA, the CDR3 is TGTGCCAGCAGTCCCGCAAGGGAGACCCAGTACTTC.

CDR3 residues: CASSQDRLYGYTF. The CDR3 coding sequence is TGCGCCAGCAGCCAAGACAGGCTCTATGGCTACACCTTC. The chain links TRBV4-1 to TRBJ1-2; D gene ambiguous. The CDR3 contains 13 residues. Germline-derived CDR1 and CDR2 are MGHRA and YSYEKL. V lost 0 bases and J 4 bases, leaving 6 bases between the germline ends.

This chain joins TRBV18 and TRBJ2-7, with a possible D match to TRBD2 (6 bases). V lost 3 bases to trimming and J lost 7 bases, with 16 bases between them. Germline CDR1 KGHSH, CDR2 LQKENI. The CDR3 loop spans 14 amino acids. CDR3 in amino acids: CASSPTRAEGEQYF. CDR3 sequence (DNA): TGTGCCAGCTCACCCACAAGGGCGGAGGGGGAGCAGTACTTC.

The V and J genes are TRBV5-1 and TRBJ2-1; D remains ambiguous. Germline V gene data show CDR1 as SGHRS and CDR2 as YFSETQ. The CDR3 extends over 12 amino acids. V lost 7 bases and J lost 6, with 11 bases in between. CDR3 region: CASGSMGNEQFF. In DNA, the CDR3 is TGCGCCAGCGGGTCCATGGGCAATGAGCAGTTCTTC.

The chain is built from TRBV6-5 and TRBJ1-1; D is unresolved. Germline values: CDR1 MNHEY, CDR2 SVGAGI. The CDR3 spans 14 residues. V was shortened by 7 bases and J by 0 bases, with 12 bases between the two germline ends. The CDR3 sequence: CASTIGRLNTEAFF. The CDR3 DNA sequence: TGTGCCAGCACGATCGGACGGCTGAACACTGAAGCTTTCTTT.

The chain employs TRBV27 and TRBJ2-1; D gene ambiguous. The germline CDR1 and CDR2 sequences are MNHEY and SMNVEV (reference sequence). The CDR3 loop spans 15 amino acids. Between the trimmed V and J ends, which lost 8 bases and 0 bases, there was a span of 14 bases. CDR3 bases: TGTGCCAGCTCTCTCTTTGCTGGCTCCTACAATGAGCAGTTCTTC. Translating it yields CASSLFAGSYNEQFF.

The CDR3 spells CASSPEQGNNSPLHF. As DNA, the CDR3 is TGTGCCAGCAGCCCCGAACAGGGGAATAATTCACCCCTCCACTTT. The gene calls are TRBV5-6 and TRBJ1-6, with 7 nucleotides matching TRBD1. V dropped 4 bases and J dropped 5; count of bases not matched to a gene: 6. CDR1 and CDR2 from the germline V gene are SGHDT and YYEEEE. The CDR3 covers 15 residues.

This sequence joins TRBV3-1 (or the pseudogene TRBV3-2) and TRBJ1-4, with D possibly matching TRBD1 (5 bases). The germline CDR1 and CDR2 sequences are LGHDT and YNNKEL (reference sequence). The V and J ends lost 2 bases and 6 bases respectively, with 13 bases between them. The CDR3 length is 15 residues. The CDR3 here is CASSQSGTSHEKLFF. In DNA form, the CDR3 reads TGTGCCAGCAGCCAAAGCGGGACTTCTCATGAAAAACTGTTTTTT.

This chain joins TRBV6-5 and TRBJ1-1; the D is unclear. This CDR3 has 13 residues. Looked up from germline, CDR1 is MNHEY and CDR2 is SVGAGI. The V end was cut by 4 bases, the J end by 5 bases, with 11 bases between. The CDR3 spells CASSLMRGTEAFF. CDR3 DNA sequence: TGTGCCAGCAGTTTAATGAGAGGGACTGAAGCTTTCTTT.

V and J are TRBV28 and TRBJ2-7, with 9 positions matching TRBD1. The V gene's germline CDR1 is MDHEN and CDR2 SYDVKM. The junction had 8 bases not matched to a gene; V was cut back by 3 bases and J by 5 bases. The CDR3 runs 15 residues. Here the CDR3 DNA reads TGTGCCAGCAGTTTGATGGGGACAGGGAGGCACGAGCAGTACTTC. Translated: CASSLMGTGRHEQYF.

This clone was observed once. This rearrangement joins TRBV7-9 to TRBJ2-1; tentatively, D is TRBD1 (6 bases). Trimming pared 1 base from V and 2 bases from J, leaving 9 bases between. The length of the CDR3 is 15 residues. Germline lookup yields CDR1 SEHNR and CDR2 FQNEAQ (reference sequence). The chain's CDR3 is CASSLDRVTYNEQFF. The CDR3 DNA reads as TGTGCCAGCAGCTTAGACAGGGTAACCTACAATGAGCAGTTCTTC.

This clone appeared a single time. In DNA, the CDR3 is TGTGCCAGCAGTGAAGCAAGTGGTCGGGGCTATGGCTACACCTTC. Protein: CASSEASGRGYGYTF. V is TRBV6-1 and J is TRBJ1-2; D call uncertain. Trimming cost V 0 bases and J 4 bases, with 12 bases left between them. CDR1 is MNHNS and CDR2 is SASEGT in the germline V gene. This CDR3 region has 15 residues.

The chain links TRBV4-2 to TRBJ2-4; D gene unclear. Germline CDR1 is LGHNA and CDR2 is YNFKEQ. Trimming took 3 bases from V and 0 from J, leaving 15 bases between them. This CDR3 is built from 17 residues. Here the CDR3 reads CASSQEQSLLAKNIQYF. The CDR3 DNA follows: TGTGCCAGCAGCCAGGAACAGAGTCTCTTAGCCAAAAACATTCAGTACTTC.

This clone was detected only once. This sample includes further DNA sequences coding for the same CDR3. The chain recombines TRBV15 with TRBJ1-5; D is undetermined. Trimming took off 0 bases at V and 3 bases at J, with 9 bases between the two ends. The CDR3 contains 15 residues. Germline V lookup: CDR1 LNHNV, CDR2 YYDKDF (reference sequence). CDR3 in amino acids: CATSRDKGYNQPQHF. For the CDR3, the DNA is TGTGCCACCAGCAGAGATAAGGGATACAATCAGCCCCAGCATTTT.